Here is one T cell receptor beta chain with its context. What it binds is not known. This sample was taken from a study of CD8 T cells in ankylosing spondylitis. Regarding the study as a whole: Seemingly characteristic of ankylosing spondylitis blood was a TCR beta motif consisting of roughly 8 highly homologous variants.

Via MiXCR, TCRdb re-called the 5' RACE reads, giving one row per CDR3 protein. In the table there are 300,000 to 400,000 distinct CDR3 sequences, about 15% of which are singletons. This CDR3 has 14 amino acids. CDR1 is SGHTA and CDR2 is FQGNSA in the germline V gene. Trimming removed 5 bases from V and 5 bases from J; junction bases left unmatched: 6. The V and J genes are TRBV7-2 and TRBJ2-5; 9 bases are a match to TRBD2. The TCR sequence derives from a male donor with ankylosing spondylitis or in good health (not recorded which). The specimen sequenced was blood, either unsorted or a sorted T cell fraction (not recorded which). The CDR3 here is CASSQAGGKETQYF. For the CDR3, the DNA is TGTGCCAGCAGCCAAGCGGGGGGAAAGGAGACCCAGTACTTC.